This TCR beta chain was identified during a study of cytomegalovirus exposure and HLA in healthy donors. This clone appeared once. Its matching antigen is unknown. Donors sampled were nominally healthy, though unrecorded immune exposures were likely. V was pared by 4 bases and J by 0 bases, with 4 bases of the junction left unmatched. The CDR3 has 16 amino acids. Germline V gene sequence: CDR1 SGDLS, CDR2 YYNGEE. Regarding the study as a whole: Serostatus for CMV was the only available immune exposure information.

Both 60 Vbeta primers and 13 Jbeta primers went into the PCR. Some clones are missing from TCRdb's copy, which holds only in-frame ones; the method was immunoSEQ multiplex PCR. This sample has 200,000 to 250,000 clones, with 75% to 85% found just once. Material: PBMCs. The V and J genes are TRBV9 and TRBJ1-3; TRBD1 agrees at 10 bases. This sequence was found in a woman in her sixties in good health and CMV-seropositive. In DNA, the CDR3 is TGTGCCAGCAGCCCCCGGACAGGGGGCTCTGGAAACACCATATATTTT. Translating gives CASSPRTGGSGNTIYF.